These 14 T cell receptor beta chains came from one sample sequenced in a study of early T cells in non-severe SARS-CoV-2 infection. TCRdb analysed the 5' RACE reads with MiXCR anew, one entry per CDR3 protein. The table has around 80,000 distinct CDR3 sequences, 10% to 15% seen once; the top ten hold 3.4%. The material sequenced was whole blood. These receptors all stem from an adult who was a healthcare worker with PCR-confirmed SARS-CoV-2 infection or an uninfected control (not recorded which).

The rearrangement links TRBV28 to TRBJ1-4, with TRBD1 matching over 7 bases. Unmatched junction bases numbered 2, after V lost 8 bases and J lost 8 bases. Germline V gives CDR1 MDHEN, CDR2 SYDVKM. The CDR3 consists of 11 residues. CDR3 sequence: CASRTGEKLFF. CDR3 nucleotide sequence: TGTGCCAGCCGGACAGGCGAAAAACTGTTTTTT.

This clonotype was counted a few times. The chain is built from TRBV9 and TRBJ1-1, with D unresolved. V was cut by 3 bases and J by 0 bases, with 12 bases left in between. Germline-derived CDR1 and CDR2 are SGDLS and YYNGEE. The CDR3 spans 15 residues. CDR3 sequence: CASSASQRMNTEAFF. CDR3 DNA: TGTGCCAGCAGCGCATCACAGCGCATGAACACTGAAGCTTTCTTT.

This clonotype was picked up a small number of times. The CDR3 spells CASSSAFYEQYF. CDR3 DNA sequence: TGTGCCAGCAGCTCCGCCTTCTACGAGCAGTACTTC. The V and J genes are TRBV7-2 and TRBJ2-7; D is undetermined. Germline lookup yields CDR1 SGHTA and CDR2 FQGNSA. V lost 4 bases and J 3 bases, leaving 7 bases between the germline ends. The CDR3 runs to 12 residues.

This clonotype was seen repeatedly, ten times or more. This chain joins TRBV28 and TRBJ2-7; perhaps TRBD1 as D (5 bases). The CDR3 sequence is 13 residues long. V dropped 6 bases and J dropped 7 bases, with 16 bases sitting between them. CDR1 MDHEN and CDR2 SYDVKM come from the germline V gene. This chain's CDR3 is CASSLTRAGEQYF. The CDR3 DNA is TGTGCCAGCAGCCTAACCAGGGCTGGGGAGCAGTACTTC.

Only a few counts were recorded for this clonotype. The genes are TRBV30 and TRBJ1-1; D remains unclear. This CDR3 contains 14 residues. Germline assignment: CDR1 GTSNPN and CDR2 SVGIG (reference sequence). Trimming shortened V by 5 bases and J by 1 base, and 14 bases separated the two germline ends. CDR3 protein: CAWLRTGRNTEAFF. The CDR3 coding sequence is TGTGCCTGGTTGAGGACGGGTAGGAACACTGAAGCTTTCTTT. Full variable domain (missing parts from reference TRBV30 and TRBJ1-1): SQTIHQWPATLVQPVGSPLSLECTVEGTSNPNLYWYRQAAGRGLQLLFYSVGIGQISSEVPQNLSASRPQDRQFILSSKKLLLSDSGFYLCAWLRTGRNTEAFFGQGTRLTVV.

This clonotype was detected ten times or more. This chain links TRBV5-1 with TRBJ2-3; 9 bases agree with TRBD2. V trimming: 4 bases; J trimming: 6 bases; junction bases outside the gene matches: 15. The CDR3 length is 17 residues. Germline assignment: CDR1 SGHRS and CDR2 YFSETQ. The DNA of the CDR3 is TGCGCCAGCAGCCGCCGAAGGGCTAGCGGGATTTCCGATACGCAGTATTTT. It codes for CASSRRRASGISDTQYF. Full variable domain (missing parts from reference TRBV5-1 and TRBJ2-3): KAGVTQTPRYLIKTRGQQVTLSCSPISGHRSVSWYQQTPGQGLQFLFEYFSETQRNKGNFPGRFSGRQFSNSRSEMNVSTLELGDSALYLCASSRRRASGISDTQYFGPGTRLTVL.

This clonotype occurred a few times. This rearrangement joins TRBV28 to TRBJ1-2; D unclear. CDR1 and CDR2 from the germline V gene are MDHEN and SYDVKM. V shed 6 bases and J shed 2 bases, with 7 bases lying between them. This CDR3 region has 12 residues. The CDR3: CASRSGNYGYTF. As DNA, the CDR3 is TGTGCCAGCAGATCCGGAAACTATGGCTACACCTTC.

This clonotype was counted only a few times. This chain joins TRBV6-6 and TRBJ2-5, with a weak D call TRBD2 (5 bases). The CDR3 contains 15 residues. The V gene's germline CDR1 is MNHNY and CDR2 SVGAGI (reference sequence). V lost 6 bases and J 5 bases, leaving 19 bases between the germline ends. In DNA form, the CDR3 reads TGTGCCAGCAGAAACCCCGGGGTTAGCTCTGAGACCCAGTACTTC. Translating it yields CASRNPGVSSETQYF.

This clonotype was picked up a small number of times. The chain carries TRBV28 and TRBJ1-5, with TRBD1 as a possible D gene (6 bases). CDR3 length: 15 amino acids. V lost 1 base and J 2 bases, leaving 9 bases between the germline ends. Germline V CDR1 and CDR2: MDHEN, SYDVKM. CDR3 amino acids: CASSLSAGGNQPQHF. CDR3 sequence (DNA): TGTGCCAGCAGTTTATCGGCAGGGGGCAATCAGCCCCAGCATTTT.

This clonotype was picked up many times. The chain joins TRBV7-6 to TRBJ1-6; the D gene is possibly TRBD1 (6 bases). V gave up 5 bases and J gave up 8 bases, with 25 bases separating them. This CDR3 has 18 amino acids. Germline V CDR1 and CDR2: SGHVS, FNYEAQ. This CDR3 is CASSRFPAFRGAHSPLHF. The DNA for the CDR3 is TGTGCCAGCAGCCGTTTCCCGGCCTTCCGGGGGGCTCATTCACCCCTCCACTTT. The full variable domain, its missing parts supplied by reference TRBV7-6 and TRBJ1-6, is GAGVSQSPRYKVTKRGQDVALRCDPISGHVSLYWYRQALGQGPEFLTYFNYEAQQDKSGLPNDRFSAERPEGSISTLTIQRTEQRDSAMYRCASSRFPAFRGAHSPLHFGNGTRLTVT.

This clonotype was counted at least ten times. The chain joins TRBV27 to TRBJ2-7, with D hard to call. V lost 4 bases and J lost 3, with 10 bases in between. Germline-derived CDR1 and CDR2 are MNHEY and SMNVEV (reference sequence). The CDR3 extends over 13 amino acids. The CDR3 coding sequence is TGTGCCAGCAGTTGGGCTGGGGACTACGAGCAGTACTTC. This gives the protein CASSWAGDYEQYF.

This clonotype turned up a few times. The gene calls are TRBV6-5 and TRBJ2-3; 8 bases map to TRBD2. CDR1 MNHEY and CDR2 SVGAGI come from the germline V gene. CDR3 size: 16 residues. Losses at the gene ends were 4 bases for V and 3 bases for J; bases not matched to a gene: 9. CDR3 protein: CASSSKSIAGTDTQYF. The CDR3 DNA reads TGTGCCAGCAGTTCCAAATCTATAGCGGGAACAGATACGCAGTATTTT.

The rearrangement links TRBV20-1 to TRBJ1-2, with no clear D. Germline values: CDR1 DFQATT, CDR2 SNEGSKA (reference sequence). The CDR3 sequence is 12 residues long. Deletions cut 6 bases from V and 4 bases from J, with 12 bases between. CDR3 in amino acids: CSAPPMAYGYTF. DNA of the CDR3: TGCAGTGCCCCGCCGATGGCCTATGGCTACACCTTC.

V usage is TRBV25-1 and J usage is TRBJ1-5; the D gene is possibly TRBD1 (5 bases). The germline V and J ends were trimmed by 6 bases and 8 bases, with 20 bases remaining between them. The CDR3 consists of 15 residues. The V gene's germline CDR1 is MGHDK and CDR2 SYGVNS. The CDR3 is CASRDGTPWREPQHF. The DNA for the CDR3 is TGTGCCAGCAGGGATGGGACTCCCTGGCGGGAGCCCCAGCATTTT.